This passage covers 20 T cell receptor beta chains from one sample sequenced in a study of T-cell memory formation after mild COVID-19. TCRdb re-called the 5' RACE reads with MiXCR, one entry per CDR3 protein. Here the sample spans 150,000 to 200,000 distinct CDR3 sequences, less than 20% being singletons. The sample comprised PBMCs or a T cell subset sorted from them (not recorded which). Receptors originate from a man aged 18 to 29 who had mild COVID-19 (a few samples of this study predate the infection). Cell type and time point are not known.

This clonotype appeared a few times. V is TRBV18 and J is TRBJ1-1; D might be TRBD1 (5 bases). The CDR3 loop spans 11 amino acids. Per the germline V gene, CDR1 is KGHSH and CDR2 is LQKENI. With 9 bases removed from V and 6 bases from J, the gap between germline ends came to 11 bases. For the CDR3, the DNA is TGTGCCAGTCGTGGGGCGGCTGAAGCTTTCTTT. Its protein product is CASRGAAEAFF.

The chain joins TRBV4-1 to TRBJ2-5; D remains ambiguous. Trimming took 0 bases from V and 2 from J, leaving 7 bases between them. The length of the CDR3 is 14 residues. CDR1 is MGHRA, CDR2 YSYEKL, per germline. The CDR3 loop reads CASSQDSDQETQYF. The DNA of the CDR3 is TGCGCCAGCAGCCAAGATTCAGATCAAGAGACCCAGTACTTC.

The J gene is TRBJ1-1, the V gene TRBV7-3; D might be TRBD1 (5 bases). The CDR3 spans 14 residues. Per germline, CDR1 SGHTA and CDR2 FQGTGA. The ends were cut back, 5 bases at V and 5 bases at J, with 15 bases in the middle. The CDR3 spells CASSPGGAETEAFF. The CDR3, as DNA: TGTGCCAGCAGCCCAGGAGGGGCGGAGACTGAAGCTTTCTTT.

The CDR3 loop is CASSQSNRNQPQHF. The CDR3 coding sequence is TGTGCCAGCAGCCAATCTAACCGCAATCAGCCCCAGCATTTT. The V call is TRBV3-1, the J call TRBJ1-5; D gene uncertain. V shed 2 bases and J shed 2 bases, with 7 bases lying between them. The CDR3 length is 14 residues. Germline assignment: CDR1 LGHDT and CDR2 YNNKEL (reference sequence).

V and J are TRBV7-2 and TRBJ1-3, with D uncertain. Germline V gene data show CDR1 as SGHTA and CDR2 as FQGNSA. V lost 5 bases to trimming and J lost 2 bases, with 10 bases between them. This CDR3 has 14 residues. The CDR3 region is CASSARVPGNTIYF. The CDR3 region has the DNA TGTGCCAGCAGCGCCCGCGTACCTGGAAACACCATATATTTT.

This clonotype was seen a handful of times. The rearrangement joins TRBV5-1 to TRBJ2-5; D perhaps matches TRBD2 (6 bases). Germline V CDR1 and CDR2: SGHRS, YFSETQ. The CDR3 consists of 13 residues. V lost 4 bases and J lost 5, with 12 bases in between. The CDR3 loop reads CASSGDLPETQYF. Written as DNA, the CDR3 is TGCGCCAGCAGCGGGGACTTGCCGGAGACCCAGTACTTC.

This clonotype was seen only a few times. This sequence joins TRBV5-1 and TRBJ2-5, with 10 bases matching TRBD2. V lost 1 base, J lost 2 bases, and 2 bases stayed unmatched. Germline CDR1 is SGHRS and CDR2 is YFSETQ. CDR3 length equals 15 residues. CDR3 DNA sequence: TGCGCCAGCAGCTTGTTACTAGCGGGACAAGAGACCCAGTACTTC. Encoded protein: CASSLLLAGQETQYF.

This chain connects TRBV7-2 to TRBJ1-1, with TRBD1 as a possible D gene (6 bases). Per the germline V gene, CDR1 is SGHTA and CDR2 is FQGNSA. V lost 4 bases to trimming and J lost 5 bases, with 17 bases between them. CDR3 length equals 15 residues. CDR3 nucleotides: TGTGCCAGCAGCTCCCGGACAGTGGAAGGAACTGAAGCTTTCTTT. This translates into CASSSRTVEGTEAFF. The full variable domain, its missing parts supplied by reference TRBV7-2 and TRBJ1-1, is GAGVSQSPSNKVTEKGKDVELRCDPISGHTALYWYRQSLGQGLEFLIYFQGNSAPDKSGLPSDRFSAERTGGSVSTLTIQRTQQEDSAVYLCASSSRTVEGTEAFFGQGTRLTVV.

This clonotype showed up just once. This sequence joins TRBV9 and TRBJ1-1; D is possibly TRBD1 (6 bases). V was clipped by 2 bases and J by 0 bases, with 14 bases between them. The CDR3 loop spans 16 amino acids. CDR1 and CDR2 (germline): SGDLS, YYNGEE. In DNA form, the CDR3 reads TGTGCCAGCAGCGTCCTATCAGGGGTCATGAACACTGAAGCTTTCTTT. This gives the protein CASSVLSGVMNTEAFF.

This chain links TRBV4-3 with TRBJ2-3; TRBD2 might be the D (5 bases). With 2 bases removed from V and 7 bases from J, the gap between germline ends came to 19 bases. CDR1 is LGHNA, CDR2 YSLEER, per germline. The CDR3 consists of 16 residues. The DNA of the CDR3 is TGCGCCAGCAGCCAACTTAGCGTGGCGTGGGGAAATACGCAGTATTTT. This codes for CASSQLSVAWGNTQYF.

This clonotype occurred a few times. The CDR3 sequence is CAWSVRGAAFF. CDR3 nucleotides: TGTGCCTGGAGTGTAAGGGGGGCCGCGTTCTTC. The chain combines TRBV30 with TRBJ2-1, with D perhaps matching TRBD1 or TRBD2 (6 bases each). V lost 0 bases to trimming and J lost 15 bases, with 12 bases between them. The germline gives CDR1 GTSNPN, CDR2 SVGIG (reference sequence). This CDR3 contains 11 residues.

The chain couples TRBV28 to TRBJ1-2, with 8 bases matching TRBD1. The CDR3 totals 13 residues. J lost 4 bases, V lost 9 bases, and 7 bases had no gene match. CDR1 and CDR2 from the germline V gene are MDHEN and SYDVKM. The CDR3 region is CASSGQVIYGYTF. As DNA, the CDR3 is TGTGCCAGTTCGGGACAGGTGATCTATGGCTACACCTTC.

A few counts support this clonotype. The rearrangement uses TRBV6-5 and TRBJ2-7; TRBD1 matches 7 bases. Germline V gene lookup returns CDR1 MNHEY and CDR2 SVGAGI. V dropped 11 bases and J dropped 2; count of bases not matched to a gene: 6. This CDR3 has 12 amino acids. The CDR3 region is CAVKGAAYEQYV. CDR3 coding DNA: TGTGCCGTAAAGGGGGCGGCCTACGAGCAGTACGTC.

This clonotype was detected a few times. The chain links TRBV7-8 to TRBJ2-5, with D perhaps TRBD1 or TRBD2 (5 bases each). V lost 9 bases and J 7 bases, leaving 15 bases between the germline ends. In germline, CDR1 is SGHVS, CDR2 FQNEAQ. CDR3 length: 12 amino acids. For the CDR3, the DNA is TGTGCCAGTCTTGGGGGTATCGGGACCCAGTACTTC. The encoded protein is CASLGGIGTQYF.

Only a few counts were recorded for this clonotype. The chain has TRBV5-1 and TRBJ1-1; tentative D call: TRBD1 (5 bases). Per germline, CDR1 SGHRS and CDR2 YFSETQ. V dropped 4 bases and J dropped 1 base, with 11 bases sitting between them. This CDR3 region has 14 residues. The CDR3 reads CASSGGSGNTEAFF. CDR3 coding DNA: TGCGCCAGCAGCGGGGGGTCGGGGAACACTGAAGCTTTCTTT.

This clonotype was observed a few times. This chain uses TRBV9 with TRBJ1-6, with D perhaps TRBD1 (5 bases). V was clipped by 2 bases and J by 5 bases, with 8 bases between them. Germline CDR1 SGDLS, CDR2 YYNGEE. This CDR3 comprises 14 residues. The CDR3, as DNA: TGTGCCAGCAGCGTTTCGGGGGATAATTCACCCCTCCACTTT. It encodes CASSVSGDNSPLHF.

The chain couples TRBV5-1 to TRBJ2-3, with D hard to call. Trimming took off 2 bases at V and 2 bases at J, with 9 bases between the two ends. The germline CDR1 and CDR2 sequences are SGHRS and YFSETQ. The CDR3 is 14 amino acids. CDR3 sequence: CASSFRAFTDTQYF. CDR3 DNA: TGCGCCAGCAGCTTTAGGGCCTTCACAGATACGCAGTATTTT. The full variable domain, in which reference TRBV5-1 and TRBJ2-3 provide the parts outside the CDR3, is KAGVTQTPRYLIKTRGQQVTLSCSPISGHRSVSWYQQTPGQGLQFLFEYFSETQRNKGNFPGRFSGRQFSNSRSEMNVSTLELGDSALYLCASSFRAFTDTQYFGPGTRLTVL.

The rearrangement links TRBV20-1 to TRBJ1-2, with a possible D match to TRBD1 (6 bases). V shed 1 base and J shed 4 bases, with 10 bases lying between them. The CDR3 has 13 residues. Germline V gene sequence: CDR1 DFQATT, CDR2 SNEGSKA (reference sequence). The DNA of the CDR3 is TGCAGTGCTAGAGTGGACAGACTCTATGGCTACACCTTC. It specifies CSARVDRLYGYTF.

In its sample, this clonotype was seen a few times. This chain connects TRBV14 to TRBJ2-2, with D unclear. This CDR3 has 13 amino acids. Trimming cost V 0 bases and J 7 bases, with 6 bases left between them. Germline CDR1 is SGHDN and CDR2 is FVKESK. The CDR3 DNA sequence: TGTGCCAGCAGCCAAGACCTTCACGGGGAGCTGTTTTTT. The encoded protein is CASSQDLHGELFF.

V is TRBV12-3 or TRBV12-4 and J is TRBJ1-1; 8 nucleotides line up with TRBD1. Germline trimming cut 5 bases from V and 7 bases from J; bases unmatched to any gene: 6. The CDR3 is 13 residues long. The CDR3 sequence: CASSRGQGDEAFF. The CDR3, as DNA: TGTGCCAGCAGTCGCGGACAGGGCGATGAAGCTTTCTTT.